The clone carrying this T cell receptor beta chain was seen at least ten times. Its antigen is undetermined. Ophthalmopathy patients had Clinical Activity Score at least 3, NOSPECS grade at least 4, duration under 3 months. PBMCs were sourced from roughly 9.7 ml fresh peripheral blood. It was RNA transcripts that yielded the amplified TCR beta CDR3 regions. Initially, a first-round RT-PCR of the TCR CDR3 employed the HTBI primer set. One entry per CDR3 protein results from TCRdb running MiXCR on the multiplex PCR reads. The sample lists 200,000 to 300,000 distinct CDR3 sequences, about 25% occurring once. The data were obtained in a study of T cells in Graves' hyperthyroidism and ophthalmopathy. Study findings and constraints: Among clonotypes expanded in thyroid above 0.001, most were also found in blood. The model forecast ophthalmopathy, anticipating it by a median about 7 months before onset.

V shed 6 bases and J shed 4 bases, with 13 bases lying between them. The germline V gene encodes CDR1 SGHTA and CDR2 FQGNSA. The CDR3 has 13 residues. The sample was blood. The chain has TRBV7-2 and TRBJ2-7; D is perhaps TRBD1 (6 bases). The source is a woman in her thirties or forties with Graves' ophthalmopathy. DNA of the CDR3: TGTGCCAGCAGAGACCAACAGGGTTACGAGCAGTACTTC. Translating gives CASRDQQGYEQYF.